Listed here are 30 T cell receptor beta chains from one sample, sequenced in a study of shared clonotypes between healthy human individuals. The assay was immunoSEQ multiplex PCR, and TCRdb's table has in-frame clones only and misses some. The sample lists approximately 620,000 clones, around 97% occurring once. The material sequenced was naive CD4+ T cells sorted from blood. Specified subset: CD45RA+ positively selected. All receptors come from a woman aged 25-40 years in good health.

The chain has TRBV9 and TRBJ1-3; TRBD1 agrees at 11 bases. The CDR3 is made up of 16 amino acids. V shed 4 bases and J 2 bases; nucleotides not matched to a gene: 5. Germline V gene sequence: CDR1 SGDLS, CDR2 YYNGEE. This CDR3 reads CASSPKGQGAGNTIYF. The CDR3 coding sequence is TGTGCCAGCAGCCCGAAGGGACAGGGGGCTGGAAACACCATATATTTT.

This rearrangement joins TRBV7-3 to TRBJ2-1; D not resolved. The CDR3 extends over 15 amino acids. The germline CDR1 and CDR2 sequences are SGHTA and FQGTGA. With 3 bases removed from V and 2 bases from J, the gap between germline ends came to 11 bases. The CDR3 loop reads CASSFDGSPYNEQFF. The CDR3 DNA sequence: TGTGCCAGCAGCTTTGACGGTAGCCCCTACAATGAGCAGTTCTTC.

The V and J genes are TRBV5-6 and TRBJ2-7; TRBD1 aligns across 9 bases. The CDR3 is 15 residues long. V lost 5 bases and J lost 5; bases outside the gene matches: 11. Looked up from germline, CDR1 is SGHDT and CDR2 is YYEEEE. The CDR3 sequence is CASRPRDRVLNEQYF. In DNA, the CDR3 is TGTGCCAGCAGGCCTCGGGACAGGGTCCTTAACGAGCAGTACTTC.

A single count supports this clone. The genes are TRBV28 and TRBJ1-6, with TRBD1 matching over 7 bases. The germline V gene encodes CDR1 MDHEN and CDR2 SYDVKM. The V segment lost 6 bases and the J segment 10 bases; nucleotides outside the gene matches: 9. The CDR3 is made up of 14 amino acids. The CDR3 protein is CASRPDRAGSPLHF. CDR3 bases: TGTGCCAGCAGACCAGACAGGGCTGGCTCACCCCTCCACTTT.

The chain uses TRBV5-1 and TRBJ1-2; tentatively, D is TRBD1 (5 bases). Germline assignment: CDR1 SGHRS and CDR2 YFSETQ. The V and J ends lost 0 bases and 4 bases respectively, with 13 bases between them. The CDR3 runs to 15 residues. In DNA, the CDR3 is TGCGCCAGCAGCTTGGAAGTGGGGACCATCTATGGCTACACCTTC. It yields the protein CASSLEVGTIYGYTF.

This clone is a singleton in its sample. The chain couples TRBV5-1 to TRBJ1-5; TRBD1 aligns across 10 bases. V gave up 4 bases and J gave up 4 bases; unmatched junction bases: 5. Germline V gene sequence: CDR1 SGHRS, CDR2 YFSETQ. This CDR3 contains 15 residues. Here the CDR3 reads CASSPGTGANQPQHF. Here the CDR3 DNA reads TGCGCCAGCAGCCCCGGGACAGGGGCTAATCAGCCCCAGCATTTT. Together with reference TRBV5-1 and TRBJ1-5, the CDR3 gives the full variable domain: KAGVTQTPRYLIKTRGQQVTLSCSPISGHRSVSWYQQTPGQGLQFLFEYFSETQRNKGNFPGRFSGRQFSNSRSEMNVSTLELGDSALYLCASSPGTGANQPQHFGDGTRLSIL.

The chain carries TRBV6-1 and TRBJ1-4; D call uncertain. Between the trimmed V and J ends, which lost 1 base and 3 bases, there was a span of 9 bases. Germline V lookup: CDR1 MNHNS, CDR2 SASEGT. This CDR3 spans 15 amino acids. As DNA, the CDR3 is TGTGCCAGCAGTGAAGATCGGTGGGCTAATGAAAAACTGTTTTTT. Residues: CASSEDRWANEKLFF.

This clone came up once. V usage is TRBV18 and J usage is TRBJ1-1; weak D call: TRBD1 (6 bases). This CDR3 has 15 residues. Trimming took off 5 bases at V and 0 bases at J, with 13 bases between the two ends. Looked up from germline, CDR1 is KGHSH and CDR2 is LQKENI. In DNA form, the CDR3 reads TGTGCCAGCTCAGATTCGGGGGCCATGAACACTGAAGCTTTCTTT. This encodes CASSDSGAMNTEAFF.

This chain links TRBV5-5 with TRBJ2-3; TRBD2 aligns across 7 bases. This CDR3 contains 15 residues. V gave up 0 bases and J gave up 6 bases; unmatched junction bases: 7. The germline CDR1 and CDR2 sequences are SGHKS and YYEKEE (reference sequence). The CDR3 reads CASSLVGGGRDTQYF. CDR3 sequence (DNA): TGTGCCAGCAGCTTGGTTGGCGGGGGAAGGGATACGCAGTATTTT.

The chain employs TRBV30 and TRBJ2-7; 11 positions agree with TRBD2. Trimming removed 3 bases from V and 1 base from J; junction bases left unmatched: 5. The CDR3 runs to 15 residues. Germline V gives CDR1 GTSNPN, CDR2 SVGIG (reference sequence). CDR3 in amino acids: CAWRKLAGVSYEQYF. CDR3 DNA sequence: TGTGCCTGGAGAAAACTAGCGGGAGTATCCTACGAGCAGTACTTC.

The chain uses TRBV28 and TRBJ1-1; maybe TRBD1 (5 bases). Trimming cost V 7 bases and J 4 bases, with 19 bases left between them. Per the germline V gene, CDR1 is MDHEN and CDR2 is SYDVKM. The CDR3 sequence is 15 residues long. For the CDR3, the DNA is TGTGCCAGCACCCTTCCTGGCGGGGGGGGCACTGAAGCTTTCTTT. Encoded protein: CASTLPGGGGTEAFF. Filled out from reference TRBV28 and TRBJ1-1, the complete variable domain reads DVKVTQSSRYLVKRTGEKVFLECVQDMDHENMFWYRQDPGLGLRLIYFSYDVKMKEKGDIPEGYSVSREKKERFSLILESASTNQTSMYLCASTLPGGGGTEAFFGQGTRLTVV.

The rearrangement links TRBV2 to TRBJ1-1; D unresolved. The V gene's germline CDR1 is SNHLY and CDR2 FYNNEI. The V gene lost 5 bases and the J gene lost 1 base, with 5 bases spanning the gap. This CDR3 is built from 12 residues. Written as DNA, the CDR3 is TGTGCCAGCAGTCCCTGGAACACTGAAGCTTTCTTT. This gives the protein CASSPWNTEAFF.

The V gene is TRBV9, the J gene TRBJ2-2; D gene unclear. This CDR3 is 13 amino acids long. V was clipped by 0 bases and J by 3 bases, with 3 bases between them. CDR1 is SGDLS and CDR2 is YYNGEE in the germline V gene. CDR3 loop: CASSVDHTGELFF. The CDR3, as DNA: TGTGCCAGCAGCGTAGACCACACCGGGGAGCTGTTTTTT.

This chain uses TRBV5-1 with TRBJ2-1; 12 bases match TRBD2. Germline V gene data show CDR1 as SGHRS and CDR2 as YFSETQ. V was pared by 4 bases and J by 6 bases, with 8 bases of the junction left unmatched. The length of the CDR3 is 16 residues. In DNA, the CDR3 is TGCGCCAGCAGCGGAACCGGGACTAGCGGGTCCAATGAGCAGTTCTTC. Translated, it gives CASSGTGTSGSNEQFF.

The chain joins TRBV2 to TRBJ2-7; 7 positions match TRBD1. This CDR3 has 14 residues. With 11 bases clipped from V and 0 bases from J, the junction kept 10 bases outside the gene matches. Germline CDR1 reads SNHLY; CDR2 reads FYNNEI. The CDR3 sequence: CAPKRDRSSYEQYF. CDR3 coding DNA: TGTGCCCCCAAGAGGGACAGAAGCTCCTACGAGCAGTACTTC. The variable domain in full, completed from reference TRBV2 and TRBJ2-7, reads EPEVTQTPSHQVTQMGQEVILRCVPISNHLYFYWYRQILGQKVEFLVSFYNNEISEKSEIFDDQFSVERPDGSNFTLKIRSTKLEDSAMYFCAPKRDRSSYEQYFGPGTRLTVT.

V is TRBV28 and J is TRBJ2-2; the D is unclear. Trimming took 1 base from V and 9 from J, leaving 12 bases between them. This CDR3 comprises 14 residues. Per the germline V gene, CDR1 is MDHEN and CDR2 is SYDVKM. DNA of the CDR3: TGTGCCAGCAGTTTATTGCCCCGGCCCCGGGAGCTGTTTTTT. Its translation: CASSLLPRPRELFF.

The rearrangement links TRBV29-1 to TRBJ2-5; unclear D gene. This CDR3 contains 12 residues. The ends were cut back, 8 bases at V and 5 bases at J, with 15 bases in the middle. CDR1 is SQVTM, CDR2 ANQGSEA, per germline. Written as DNA, the CDR3 is TGCAGCTGCAGCGTTAGCTCCGAGACCCAGTACTTC. Amino acid sequence: CSCSVSSETQYF.

The chain is built from TRBV28 and TRBJ2-5; D remains ambiguous. Germline CDR1 MDHEN, CDR2 SYDVKM. There are 16 residues in the CDR3. Trimming took off 5 bases at V and 0 bases at J, with 16 bases between the two ends. The DNA of the CDR3 is TGTGCCAGCAGTGACCTGGAAGGGCTCCACCAAGAGACCCAGTACTTC. Protein sequence: CASSDLEGLHQETQYF. Complete variable domain (other parts from reference TRBV28 and TRBJ2-5): DVKVTQSSRYLVKRTGEKVFLECVQDMDHENMFWYRQDPGLGLRLIYFSYDVKMKEKGDIPEGYSVSREKKERFSLILESASTNQTSMYLCASSDLEGLHQETQYFGPGTRLLVL.

The table lists this clone with a count of one. This chain connects TRBV9 to TRBJ2-1, with D hard to call. Trimming took off 0 bases at V and 9 bases at J, with 13 bases between the two ends. The CDR3 runs to 14 residues. Germline CDR1 and CDR2: SGDLS and YYNGEE. Here the CDR3 DNA reads TGTGCCAGCAGCGTAGATATAGCAGGTCTTGAGCAGTTCTTC. As protein: CASSVDIAGLEQFF.

The CDR3 loop is CASRKTGTGAYEQYF. DNA of the CDR3: TGCGCCAGCAGAAAAACCGGGACAGGTGCCTACGAGCAGTACTTC. J is TRBJ2-7 and V is TRBV4-1; 8 nucleotides line up with TRBD1. Trimming cost V 6 bases and J 2 bases; bases outside gene matches: 9. This CDR3 comprises 15 residues. Per germline, CDR1 MGHRA and CDR2 YSYEKL.

This clone was seen only once. The CDR3: CASSVAAGVDGEQYF. CDR3 coding DNA: TGTGCCAGCAGCGTAGCGGCGGGAGTGGACGGCGAGCAGTACTTC. V and J are TRBV9 and TRBJ2-7; 7 nucleotides agree with TRBD2. Germline-derived CDR1 and CDR2 are SGDLS and YYNGEE. Trimming at V came to 0 bases and at J to 6 bases, leaving 9 bases not matched to a gene. This CDR3 spans 15 amino acids. The full variable domain, its missing parts supplied by reference TRBV9 and TRBJ2-7, is DSGVTQTPKHLITATGQRVTLRCSPRSGDLSVYWYQQSLDQGLQFLIQYYNGEERAKGNILERFSAQQFPDLHSELNLSSLELGDSALYFCASSVAAGVDGEQYFGPGTRLTVT.

The chain recombines TRBV5-1 with TRBJ2-1, with TRBD2 matching over 11 bases. CDR1 and CDR2 (germline): SGHRS, YFSETQ. V shed 0 bases and J 4 bases; nucleotides not matched to a gene: 12. CDR3 length: 19 residues. The DNA of the CDR3 is TGCGCCAGCAGCTTGGACCCAGGCCTAGCGGGAGGCATATACAATGAGCAGTTCTTC. Amino acids: CASSLDPGLAGGIYNEQFF.

V and J are TRBV10-2 and TRBJ1-2, with D possibly being TRBD1 (6 bases). The germline gives CDR1 WSHSY, CDR2 SAAADI. The V and J ends lost 2 bases and 3 bases respectively, with 10 bases between them. The CDR3 length is 14 residues. In DNA, the CDR3 is TGCGCCAGCAGTGAGGCGGGGGGCGACTATGGCTACACCTTC. It is translated as CASSEAGGDYGYTF.

The rearrangement links TRBV5-6 to TRBJ2-6, with TRBD1 matching 9 bases. V lost 3 bases to trimming and J lost 0 bases; unmatched junction nucleotides: 7. This CDR3 is built from 18 residues. Per the germline V gene, CDR1 is SGHDT and CDR2 is YYEEEE. Here the CDR3 DNA reads TGTGCCAGCAGCTCCGTCCCGGGACAGGGCTCTGGGGCCAACGTCCTGACTTTC. It codes for CASSSVPGQGSGANVLTF.

The genes are TRBV29-1 and TRBJ2-7; 7 nucleotides align to TRBD1. After removal of 7 bases from V and 3 bases from J, the junction contained 6 bases not matched to a gene. CDR3 length: 12 amino acids. Per germline, CDR1 SQVTM and CDR2 ANQGSEA. The CDR3 DNA follows: TGCAGCGGCCGGGACAGACTCTACGAGCAGTACTTC. This translates into CSGRDRLYEQYF.

The J gene is TRBJ2-5, the V gene TRBV5-1; 7 bases map to TRBD1. CDR1 SGHRS and CDR2 YFSETQ come from the germline V gene. This CDR3 region has 15 residues. V trimming: 4 bases; J trimming: 5 bases; junction bases outside the gene matches: 11. The CDR3 DNA reads as TGCGCCAGCAGCCCTGCCTTGACAGGGCCGGAGACCCAGTACTTC. Its protein product is CASSPALTGPETQYF. The variable domain in full, with the rest retrieved from reference TRBV5-1 and TRBJ2-5, is KAGVTQTPRYLIKTRGQQVTLSCSPISGHRSVSWYQQTPGQGLQFLFEYFSETQRNKGNFPGRFSGRQFSNSRSEMNVSTLELGDSALYLCASSPALTGPETQYFGPGTRLLVL.

The chain employs TRBV14 and TRBJ2-1; possible D gene TRBD1, 6 bases. V gave up 3 bases and J gave up 7 bases, with 28 bases separating them. The CDR3 sequence is 19 residues long. Per germline, CDR1 SGHDN and CDR2 FVKESK. CDR3 bases: TGTGCCAGCAGCCAGGTTTTGACGACCGGGACAAAAGCTGGAAATGAGCAGTTCTTC. It encodes CASSQVLTTGTKAGNEQFF.

The rearrangement joins TRBV19 to TRBJ2-7, with D uncertain. V was clipped by 4 bases and J by 1 base, with 11 bases between them. The CDR3 spans 14 residues. Germline V gene data show CDR1 as LNHDA and CDR2 as SQIVND (reference sequence). The CDR3, as DNA: TGTGCCAGTAGTACGTTCGGCGAGTCCTACGAGCAGTACTTC. Amino acid sequence: CASSTFGESYEQYF.

V usage is TRBV5-4 and J usage is TRBJ2-1; 10 bases agree with TRBD1. Germline V CDR1 and CDR2: SGHNT, YYREEE (reference sequence). The CDR3 extends over 16 amino acids. V was pared by 1 base and J by 4 bases, with 5 bases of the junction left unmatched. CDR3 loop: CASSLIGTGAYNEQFF. Written as DNA, the CDR3 is TGTGCCAGCAGCTTGATAGGGACAGGGGCGTACAATGAGCAGTTCTTC.

This clone was counted a few times. J is TRBJ1-2 and V is TRBV5-4; 7 nucleotides line up with TRBD1. The trim removed 2 bases at V and 4 bases at J, leaving 2 bases unmatched. The CDR3 extends over 13 amino acids. Germline-derived CDR1 and CDR2 are SGHNT and YYREEE (reference sequence). The CDR3 reads CASSLQGIYGYTF. In DNA form, the CDR3 reads TGTGCCAGCAGCTTACAGGGGATCTATGGCTACACCTTC.